One sample yielded the 28 T cell receptor beta chains listed below, sequenced in a study of blood T cell repertoires in COVID-19. Sequencing used immunoSEQ multiplex PCR; TCRdb keeps in-frame clones, though not all of them. Of about 240,000 clones in the sample, 80% to 90% were seen once. Sequencing was performed on peripheral blood. The receptor source for this set is a woman aged 65 to 85 with acute or convalescent COVID-19.

The V call is TRBV3-1 (or the pseudogene TRBV3-2), the J call TRBJ2-1; 10 bases align to TRBD2. V lost 1 base and J lost 5; bases outside the gene matches: 5. The CDR3 extends over 16 amino acids. The germline gives CDR1 LGHDT, CDR2 YNNKEL (reference sequence). DNA of the CDR3: TGTGCCAGCAGCCAAGGTCTCCTAGCGGGGGACAATGAGCAGTTCTTC. Translated: CASSQGLLAGDNEQFF.

The chain links TRBV28 to TRBJ1-4; TRBD1 matches at 8 bases. CDR1 is MDHEN, CDR2 SYDVKM, per germline. CDR3 length: 13 amino acids. V gave up 6 bases and J gave up 8 bases; unmatched junction bases: 5. CDR3 nucleotides: TGTGCCAGCAGGGACAGGGTGAGGGAAAAACTGTTTTTT. Encoded protein: CASRDRVREKLFF.

The chain is built from TRBV9 and TRBJ1-5; no firm D call. Germline V lookup: CDR1 SGDLS, CDR2 YYNGEE. V was shortened by 4 bases and J by 3 bases, with 17 bases between the two germline ends. The CDR3 consists of 16 residues. DNA for the CDR3: TGTGCCAGCAGCCTCCCTCCGGAGCTACTCAATCAGCCCCAGCATTTT. Translation gives CASSLPPELLNQPQHF.

The chain carries TRBV27 and TRBJ1-1; maybe TRBD1 (6 bases). This CDR3 comprises 13 residues. Germline V CDR1 and CDR2: MNHEY, SMNVEV (reference sequence). V shed 5 bases and J shed 5 bases, with 12 bases lying between them. CDR3 nucleotides: TGTGCCAGCAGTCCACGACAGGCGACTGAAGCTTTCTTT. Its translation is CASSPRQATEAFF.

CDR3 sequence: CASSFAGGTEAFF. The CDR3, as DNA: TGTGCCAGCAGTTTCGCAGGAGGGACTGAAGCTTTCTTT. V gene TRBV12-3 or TRBV12-4 combines with J gene TRBJ1-1; D not resolved. This CDR3 has 13 residues. V lost 3 bases, J lost 5 bases, and 10 bases lay in between.

This sequence joins TRBV18 and TRBJ2-3; 14 nucleotides line up with TRBD2. The V gene end was trimmed by 2 bases and the J gene end by 0 bases; junction bases not matched to a gene: 16. The CDR3 length is 22 residues. Germline V lookup: CDR1 KGHSH, CDR2 LQKENI. The CDR3 reads CASSPIGLAGGLSEPSTDTQYF. In DNA form, the CDR3 reads TGTGCCAGCTCACCAATCGGACTAGCGGGGGGATTATCGGAACCTAGCACAGATACGCAGTATTTT.

V usage is TRBV12-5 and J usage is TRBJ2-1; 9 positions match TRBD1. Per germline, CDR1 LGHNT and CDR2 FRNRAP. CDR3 size: 15 residues. V lost 8 bases to trimming and J lost 8 bases; unmatched junction nucleotides: 13. In nucleotides, the CDR3 is TGTGCTAGTACGCACAGGGGGCTAGTTGGCCATGAGCAGTTCTTC. It yields the protein CASTHRGLVGHEQFF.

The chain employs TRBV18 and TRBJ1-5; D may be TRBD1 (5 bases). Trimming removed 5 bases at V and 4 bases at J, with 15 bases between. CDR1 and CDR2 from the germline V gene are KGHSH and LQKENI. This CDR3 is 15 amino acids long. The CDR3 is CASSAQGPSNQPQHF. The CDR3 DNA sequence: TGTGCCAGCTCAGCCCAGGGCCCTTCTAATCAGCCCCAGCATTTT.

V gene TRBV29-1 combines with J gene TRBJ2-5; D not certain. CDR3 length: 13 residues. V was shortened by 2 bases and J by 6 bases, with 13 bases between the two germline ends. Germline V gives CDR1 SQVTM, CDR2 ANQGSEA. The CDR3 coding sequence is TGCAGCGTTGAAATTCTGGGCAGTCAGACCCAGTACTTC. Its translation is CSVEILGSQTQYF.

The chain joins TRBV6-2 or TRBV6-3 to TRBJ1-1, with D tentatively TRBD1 (6 bases). This CDR3 is 12 amino acids long. Germline V gene sequence: CDR1 MNHEY, CDR2 SVGEGT. V lost 4 bases to trimming and J lost 9 bases, with 12 bases between them. The CDR3 nucleotides read TGTGCCAGCAGTTCCGGGACACGTAAAGCTTTCTTT. It yields the protein CASSSGTRKAFF.

This clone was counted only a few times. V usage is TRBV7-8 and J usage is TRBJ1-5; D possibly corresponds to TRBD1 (6 bases). CDR3 length: 18 amino acids. The germline CDR1 and CDR2 sequences are SGHVS and FQNEAQ. V was clipped by 1 base and J by 7 bases, with 23 bases between them. CDR3 protein: CASSLEGGAQQWGQPQHF. CDR3 in DNA: TGTGCCAGCAGCTTAGAGGGGGGGGCACAGCAATGGGGCCAGCCCCAGCATTTT.

The V call is TRBV6-2 or TRBV6-3, the J call TRBJ2-1, with 8 bases lining up with TRBD1. The J segment lost 4 bases and the V segment lost 2 bases, leaving 7 bases of the junction unmatched. This CDR3 comprises 16 residues. From germline, CDR1 is MNHEY and CDR2 SVGEGT. This CDR3 is CASSYPTGATYNEQFF. The CDR3 nucleotides are TGTGCCAGCAGTTACCCGACAGGGGCGACATACAATGAGCAGTTCTTC.

This chain connects TRBV15 to TRBJ1-2; TRBD1 matches 8 bases. V trimming: 3 bases; J trimming: 4 bases; junction bases outside the gene matches: 10. The CDR3 is 16 amino acids. Germline CDR1 is LNHNV and CDR2 is YYDKDF (reference sequence). In nucleotides, the CDR3 is TGTGCCACCAGCAGGGCTCTCTCGACAGGGGTCTATGGCTACACCTTC. This encodes CATSRALSTGVYGYTF.

This clone was found a few times. The chain is built from TRBV7-2 and TRBJ2-3; a weak D match, TRBD1 (5 bases). V lost 5 bases and J 0 bases, leaving 18 bases between the germline ends. From germline, CDR1 is SGHTA and CDR2 FQGNSA. The CDR3 extends over 17 amino acids. The CDR3 sequence: CASSLSGGAPSTDTQYF. The CDR3 DNA follows: TGTGCCAGCAGCCTTAGTGGTGGGGCCCCGAGCACAGATACGCAGTATTTT.

This rearrangement joins TRBV14 to TRBJ1-1; D gene uncertain. This CDR3 is built from 12 residues. Germline CDR1 reads SGHDN; CDR2 reads FVKESK. Deletions cut 3 bases from V and 4 bases from J, with 6 bases between. CDR3 sequence (DNA): TGTGCCAGCAGCCAGTTCGGCACTGAAGCTTTCTTT. Translation gives CASSQFGTEAFF. Complete variable domain (other parts from reference TRBV14 and TRBJ1-1): EAGVTQFPSHSVIEKGQTVTLRCDPISGHDNLYWYRRVMGKEIKFLLHFVKESKQDESGMPNNRFLAERTGGTYSTLKVQPAELEDSGVYFCASSQFGTEAFFGQGTRLTVV.

The rearrangement links TRBV5-6 to TRBJ1-2; D ambiguous. CDR3 length equals 14 residues. CDR1 is SGHDT and CDR2 is YYEEEE in the germline V gene. Trimming took 4 bases from V and 4 from J, leaving 14 bases between them. CDR3: CASSPGGYGYGYTF. The DNA for the CDR3 is TGTGCCAGCAGCCCGGGAGGGTACGGCTATGGCTACACCTTC.

The CDR3 sequence is CASSRVDTQYF. CDR3 nucleotide sequence: TGTGCCAGCAGCCGGGTTGATACGCAGTATTTT. V gene TRBV7-9 combines with J gene TRBJ2-3; D gene unclear. V lost 5 bases, J lost 6 bases, and 6 bases lay in between. The germline V gene has CDR1 SEHNR and CDR2 FQNEAQ (reference sequence). This CDR3 comprises 11 residues.

The chain uses TRBV30 and TRBJ1-1; D is possibly TRBD1 (5 bases). CDR3 size: 14 residues. V was clipped by 5 bases and J by 5 bases, with 18 bases between them. Germline CDR1 is GTSNPN and CDR2 is SVGIG (reference sequence). The CDR3 nucleotides are TGTGCCTGGGCCCAGGGACTCCCCGGGACTGAAGCTTTCTTT. Translation: CAWAQGLPGTEAFF.

This chain links TRBV28 with TRBJ1-2, with D uncertain. Per the germline V gene, CDR1 is MDHEN and CDR2 is SYDVKM. Deletions cut 2 bases from V and 4 bases from J, with 11 bases between. This CDR3 is 14 amino acids long. CDR3: CASSLTPGSYGYTF. CDR3 nucleotides: TGTGCCAGCAGTTTAACTCCAGGCTCCTATGGCTACACCTTC.

The table lists this clone with a few counts. Here the CDR3 DNA reads TGTGCCAGCAGCTGGGGGACAGGGGGAAACACTGAAGCTTTCTTT. It is translated as CASSWGTGGNTEAFF. The V gene is TRBV7-9, the J gene TRBJ1-1, with 11 bases lining up with TRBD1. The V and J ends lost 4 bases and 2 bases, in that order; junction bases with no gene match: 3. The CDR3 has 15 residues. Per germline, CDR1 SEHNR and CDR2 FQNEAQ (reference sequence).

The rearrangement uses TRBV7-8 and TRBJ1-1; 7 bases map to TRBD1. Germline loops: CDR1 SGHVS, CDR2 FQNEAQ. With 5 bases clipped from V and 1 base from J, the junction kept 4 bases outside the gene matches. This CDR3 contains 14 residues. The CDR3 loop is CASSVDRANTEAFF. CDR3 sequence (DNA): TGTGCCAGCAGCGTCGACAGGGCGAACACTGAAGCTTTCTTT.

The chain carries TRBV7-6 and TRBJ2-5, with a weak D call TRBD2 (5 bases). The CDR3 spans 17 residues. Trimming took 3 bases from V and 2 from J, leaving 19 bases between them. In germline, CDR1 is SGHVS, CDR2 FNYEAQ. CDR3 residues: CASSFMSGETGQETQYF. As DNA, the CDR3 is TGTGCCAGCAGCTTCATGTCCGGGGAGACCGGGCAAGAGACCCAGTACTTC. Together with reference TRBV7-6 and TRBJ2-5, the CDR3 gives the full variable domain: GAGVSQSPRYKVTKRGQDVALRCDPISGHVSLYWYRQALGQGPEFLTYFNYEAQQDKSGLPNDRFSAERPEGSISTLTIQRTEQRDSAMYRCASSFMSGETGQETQYFGPGTRLLVL.

V and J are TRBV27 and TRBJ1-1, with TRBD1 identical over 11 bases. The CDR3 is 15 amino acids. The J segment lost 2 bases and the V segment lost 5 bases, leaving 4 bases of the junction unmatched. Germline assignment: CDR1 MNHEY and CDR2 SMNVEV (reference sequence). CDR3 in amino acids: CASSAGTGGNTEAFF. CDR3 coding DNA: TGTGCCAGCAGTGCCGGGACAGGGGGAAACACTGAAGCTTTCTTT.

The J gene is TRBJ1-6, the V gene TRBV3-1 (or the pseudogene TRBV3-2); 9 bases line up with TRBD1. CDR3 length equals 14 residues. Germline assignment: CDR1 LGHDT and CDR2 YNNKEL (reference sequence). Trimming took 7 bases from V and 17 from J; bases not matched to a gene: 15. The CDR3 loop is CASNLQGATGEVHF. DNA for the CDR3: TGTGCCAGCAACCTACAGGGGGCTACTGGAGAGGTCCACTTT.

The V gene is TRBV6-1, the J gene TRBJ2-5, with D unclear. Germline V CDR1 and CDR2: MNHNS, SASEGT. V lost 2 bases to trimming and J lost 2 bases, with 6 bases between them. The CDR3 extends over 13 amino acids. CDR3 DNA: TGTGCCAGCAGTGAATCCTCTCAAGAGACCCAGTACTTC. This translates into CASSESSQETQYF.

The chain's CDR3 is CASSQRATSGGNEQFF. The CDR3 coding sequence is TGTGCCAGCAGCCAAAGGGCGACTAGCGGGGGGAATGAGCAGTTCTTC. The chain has TRBV4-2 and TRBJ2-1, with 13 bases that match TRBD2. V lost 2 bases, J lost 7 bases, and 5 bases stayed unmatched. The germline V gene encodes CDR1 LGHNA and CDR2 YNFKEQ. CDR3 length equals 16 residues.

The chain uses TRBV28 and TRBJ1-5, with a possible D match to TRBD1 (5 bases). CDR1 is MDHEN, CDR2 SYDVKM, per germline. There are 14 residues in the CDR3. Trimming shortened V by 6 bases and J by 2 bases, and 11 bases separated the two germline ends. The CDR3, as DNA: TGTGCCAGCAGCCTAGGGGTGGGCAATCAGCCCCAGCATTTT. This sequence encodes CASSLGVGNQPQHF. Drawing the rest from reference TRBV28 and TRBJ1-5, the complete variable domain is DVKVTQSSRYLVKRTGEKVFLECVQDMDHENMFWYRQDPGLGLRLIYFSYDVKMKEKGDIPEGYSVSREKKERFSLILESASTNQTSMYLCASSLGVGNQPQHFGDGTRLSIL.

This rearrangement joins TRBV5-4 to TRBJ1-2; 9 nucleotides align to TRBD1. CDR1 is SGHNT, CDR2 YYREEE, per germline (reference sequence). The CDR3 extends over 16 amino acids. J lost 8 bases, V lost 3 bases, and 14 bases had no gene match. CDR3 nucleotide sequence: TGTGCCAGCAGCTCGAAGGGGGACAGGGATAGAGGCGGCTACACCTTC. Translating it yields CASSSKGDRDRGGYTF.